The TCR beta chain described here comes from a study of molecular identifiers for immune sequencing clone quantification. For the study at large: RNA, taken in replicates from approximately 20,000 or 100,000 naive CD8 cells, was split five ways, with four sequenced.

This clonotype has a count of ten or more. Deletions cut 2 bases from V and 1 base from J, with 11 bases between. The germline CDR1 and CDR2 sequences are GTSNPN and SVGIG (reference sequence). This CDR3 region has 14 residues. The sorting of naive CD8 T cells used the CD8+CD4-CCR7+CD45RA+ phenotype. In preparing bulk TCR libraries, previously described methods and listed TCR primers were used. Each CDR3 protein gets one entry after TCRdb re-called the PCR reads with MiXCR. The sample has some 41,000 distinct CDR3 sequences; 24% are singletons. This sequence originates from a human donor in good health. Some libraries in this study had Jurkat cell RNA spiked in. The V and J genes are TRBV30 and TRBJ1-1; D might be TRBD1 (5 bases). Input material: naive CD8+ T cells from blood, with Jurkat cell RNA spiked in. Specified subset: FACS-sorted CD8+CD4-CCR7+CD45RA+ naive T cells. This chain's CDR3 is CAWSRGVSNTEAFF. CDR3 sequence (DNA): TGTGCCTGGAGTCGGGGGGTTTCGAACACTGAAGCTTTCTTT.